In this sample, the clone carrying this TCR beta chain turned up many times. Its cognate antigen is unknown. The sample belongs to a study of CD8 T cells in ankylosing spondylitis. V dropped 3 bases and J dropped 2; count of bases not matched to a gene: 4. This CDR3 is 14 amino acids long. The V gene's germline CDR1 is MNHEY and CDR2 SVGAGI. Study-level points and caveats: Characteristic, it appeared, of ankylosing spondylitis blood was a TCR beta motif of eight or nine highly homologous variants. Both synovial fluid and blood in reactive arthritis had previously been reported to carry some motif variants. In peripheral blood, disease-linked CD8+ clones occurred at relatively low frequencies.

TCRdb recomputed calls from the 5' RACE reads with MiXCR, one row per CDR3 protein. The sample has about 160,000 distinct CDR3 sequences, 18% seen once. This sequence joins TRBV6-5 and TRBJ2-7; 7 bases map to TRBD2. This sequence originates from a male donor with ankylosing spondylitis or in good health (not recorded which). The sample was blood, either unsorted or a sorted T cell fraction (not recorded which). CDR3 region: CASSYLGLPYEQYF. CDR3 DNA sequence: TGTGCCAGCAGTTATCTGGGACTACCCTACGAGCAGTACTTC.